Listed below are T cell receptor beta chains from one sample, sequenced in a study of T cells in localized non-small cell lung cancer. The table came from immunoSEQ multiplex PCR; TCRdb's copy has only in-frame clones and leaves some out. The sample has 1,500 or so clones; about 20% are singletons. Sample: lung tumor tissue, taken before any cancer treatment. These receptors were obtained from a male donor at least 60 years old with stage II squamous cell lung carcinoma. Each CDR3 is given without its conserved first and last residue. Rows may omit the clone size; those that give it use once, few, many or a size class.

j_call v_call cdr3_length clone_size cdr3_aa
TRBJ1-2 TRBV5-1 12 NA ASSLYQGNYGYT
TRBJ2-2 TRBV9 14 NA ASSVGASTITGELF
TRBJ1-1 TRBV11-3 14 large ASSSYQGFMNTEAF
TRBJ1-3 TRBV6-8 13 large AILDPLGSGNTIY
TRBJ1-3 TRBV9 13 few ASSETVSSGNTIY
TRBJ2-1 TRBV28 12 few ASSPSNSYNEQF
TRBJ2-7 TRBV9 13 large ASSVGGLATDEQY
TRBJ1-1 TRBV6-8 11 large ASRGDGNTEAF
TRBJ2-5 TRBV19 13 NA ASSIGRNLQETQY
TRBJ2-5 TRBV28 14 few ASRVGLAGVRETQY
TRBJ2-4 TRBV25-1 14 NA ASSELGTSGRGIQY
TRBJ2-5 TRBV6-8 10 NA ASSRQGKTQY
TRBJ2-2 TRBV30 13 NA AWSVPGRDTGELF
TRBJ1-4 TRBV29-1 12 NA SVEDQDDLRKLF
TRBJ2-5 TRBV15 14 NA ATSRAAGGPPGTQY
TRBJ1-3 TRBV9 12 large ASSRDRGGNTIY
TRBJ1-5 TRBV11-3 12 NA ASSQGGSNQPQH
TRBJ1-3 TRBV18 13 NA ASSPGSGSGNTIY
TRBJ1-3 TRBV19 11 few ASEEGSRNTIY
TRBJ2-3 TRBV28 13 few ASSFGQGMEDTQY
TRBJ2-5 TRBV11-3 13 medium-sized ASSLTSGVQETQY
TRBJ2-4 TRBV18 11 NA ASSQEIENIQY
TRBJ2-7 TRBV6-8 13 few ASGRQGATTSEQY
TRBJ2-1 TRBV18 13 NA ASSPASGAYNEQF
TRBJ2-7 TRBV14 16 NA ASSQESGTPRASYEQY
TRBJ1-1 TRBV6-8 11 few ASSDSARGEAF
TRBJ1-4 TRBV9 12 few ASSRDRSNEKLF
TRBJ2-5 TRBV30 11 few AWSVRGGETQY
TRBJ2-7 TRBV19 13 NA ASSISGSGGYEQY
TRBJ2-7 TRBV6-8 11 NA ASTPTSGFEQY
TRBJ2-3 TRBV9 11 few ATSTGGIDTQY
TRBJ2-7 TRBV19 12 NA ASSETVNSYEQY
TRBJ2-1 TRBV19 13 NA ASMQAGRTNNEQF
TRBJ2-2 TRBV28 15 few ASSLQGLATNTGELF
TRBJ1-1 TRBV11-3 15 medium-sized ASSLVTGSPLNTEAF
TRBJ1-1 TRBV11-3 14 few ASSLGVRSRDTEAF
TRBJ2-7 TRBV9 12 NA ASSVTLAGREQY
TRBJ2-3 TRBV19 13 NA ASSIAGAGADTQY
TRBJ1-2 TRBV11-3 12 NA ASSQGTGNYGYT
TRBJ1-1 TRBV30 13 NA AWSVQGGRDTEAF
TRBJ2-3 TRBV11-1 15 NA ASSFLTQGARVDTQY
TRBJ2-7 TRBV19 16 NA ASRSAANRIRGRDEQY
TRBJ1-1 TRBV9 10 NA ASRQGVSEAF
TRBJ2-3 TRBV10-2 13 few ASSSAGQVTDTQY
TRBJ2-7 TRBV5-1 12 NA ASSITGGADEQY
TRBJ2-7 TRBV15 12 few ATKPSASSYEQY
TRBJ2-3 TRBV11-3 14 NA ASSLDRSGGPDTQY
TRBJ2-5 TRBV18 15 NA ASSPILGRPSQETQY
TRBJ2-7 TRBV15 13 few ATSRDPVGVMEQY
TRBJ2-1 TRBV6-7 15 few ATTGGASIISYNEQF
TRBJ2-3 TRBV28 11 few ASSSGGTTPQY